Below, 8 T cell receptor beta chains from the same sample are listed, as sequenced in a study of blood T cell repertoires in COVID-19 (dated by TCRdb to 2019 to 2021). Library construction relied on the immunoSEQ multiplex PCR assay. TCRdb limited this immuneACCESS table to in-frame rearrangements with V and J called. A share of clones is missing; checked studies link under half to unresolved V genes, and the rest is unexplained. Recorded for this sample are more than 250,000 clones; approximately 88% of them occurred a single time. 1.6% of the sample rests with the top ten. What was sequenced was peripheral blood. These receptor sequences come from a woman under 40 with COVID-19, enrolled during active disease.

The chain uses TRBV5-4 and TRBJ1-2; D uncertain. The CDR3 length is 12 residues. Looked up from germline, CDR1 is SGHNT and CDR2 is YYREEE (reference sequence). With 0 bases removed from V and 11 bases from J, the gap between germline ends came to 11 bases. CDR3 bases: TGTGCCAGCAGCTTGGTGTCGTCCTTTTACACCTTC. Its protein is CASSLVSSFYTF.

The chain recombines TRBV7-6 with TRBJ2-5; D possibly corresponds to TRBD2 (5 bases). Trimming stripped 5 bases from V and 2 bases from J, with 12 bases between. In germline, CDR1 is SGHVS, CDR2 FNYEAQ. The CDR3 is 14 residues long. Here the CDR3 DNA reads TGTGCCAGCAGCGAACCGGGGAAACAAGAGACCCAGTACTTC. The encoded protein is CASSEPGKQETQYF.

The rearrangement uses TRBV28 and TRBJ1-2; D is perhaps TRBD1 (6 bases). V dropped 3 bases and J dropped 6 bases, with 14 bases sitting between them. The CDR3 has 14 residues. CDR1 and CDR2 from the germline V gene are MDHEN and SYDVKM. The DNA for the CDR3 is TGTGCCAGCAGTTTTCCGACAGGAGGTAATGGCTACACCTTC. It is translated as CASSFPTGGNGYTF.

The chain is built from TRBV4-1 and TRBJ2-1; 9 bases fit TRBD2. This CDR3 has 14 residues. Germline loops: CDR1 MGHRA, CDR2 YSYEKL. V dropped 2 bases and J dropped 9; count of bases not matched to a gene: 5. The CDR3 nucleotides read TGCGCCAGCAGCCAACCTCAGACTAGCGGTGAGCAGTTCTTC. It yields the protein CASSQPQTSGEQFF.

The chain has TRBV28 and TRBJ2-7; 9 bases align to TRBD1. Trimming removed 5 bases from V and 3 bases from J; junction bases left unmatched: 8. The CDR3 is made up of 15 amino acids. CDR1 MDHEN and CDR2 SYDVKM come from the germline V gene. The CDR3 sequence: CASSPLGQGSYEQYF. CDR3 in DNA: TGTGCCAGCAGTCCTTTGGGACAGGGAAGCTACGAGCAGTACTTC.

This clone was seen more than once but under ten times. This chain's CDR3 is CAWKTGTGNEKLFF. CDR3 nucleotide sequence: TGTGCCTGGAAAACCGGGACAGGGAATGAAAAACTGTTTTTT. The chain is built from TRBV30 and TRBJ1-4; 9 nucleotides line up with TRBD1. From germline, CDR1 is GTSNPN and CDR2 SVGIG (reference sequence). The CDR3 is 14 amino acids. The V segment lost 4 bases and the J segment 5 bases; nucleotides outside the gene matches: 5. The full variable domain, rest sourced from reference TRBV30 and TRBJ1-4, is SQTIHQWPATLVQPVGSPLSLECTVEGTSNPNLYWYRQAAGRGLQLLFYSVGIGQISSEVPQNLSASRPQDRQFILSSKKLLLSDSGFYLCAWKTGTGNEKLFFGSGTQLSVL.

V usage is TRBV19 and J usage is TRBJ1-5, with unresolved D. The CDR3 sequence is 11 residues long. CDR1 and CDR2 from the germline V gene are LNHDA and SQIVND (reference sequence). Trimming left V 9 bases short and J 6 bases short, with 9 bases between. CDR3 amino acids: CASGDFQPQHF. In DNA, the CDR3 is TGTGCCAGCGGAGATTTTCAGCCCCAGCATTTT.

V and J are TRBV7-3 and TRBJ2-1; no definite D call. There are 13 residues in the CDR3. Germline-derived CDR1 and CDR2 are SGHTA and FQGTGA. Trimming took 8 bases from V and 2 from J, leaving 10 bases between them. The CDR3 loop is CASASAPYNEQFF. The DNA of the CDR3 is TGTGCCAGCGCGAGCGCGCCCTACAATGAGCAGTTCTTC.